This T cell receptor (beta chain) was recovered during a study of beta chain features in type 1 diabetes. Study outcomes and limitations: Moderately but significantly shorter TCRB CDR3s were found in Type 1 diabetes patients in all four CD4+ subsets.

This clone was seen a few times. Its matching antigen is unknown. Isolated RNA was reverse transcribed in full, so expressed TCRB transcripts were sequenced. Here immunoSEQ multiplex PCR was the method, and the copy in TCRdb shows in-frame clones only, minus some. The data hold 150,000 to 180,000 clones, with 10% observed a single time. Germline assignment: CDR1 SGHTA and CDR2 FQGNSA. The CDR3 consists of 15 residues. The junction had 2 bases not matched to a gene; V was cut back by 4 bases and J by 3 bases. What was sequenced was central memory CD4+ T cells from blood. The clonotype originates from a man between 25 and 39 years old with type 1 diabetes. The rearrangement uses TRBV7-2 and TRBJ2-1; 11 bases map to TRBD2. DNA of the CDR3: TGTGCCAGCAGCTCGGGGACTAGCGGCTACAATGAGCAGTTCTTC. Translated: CASSSGTSGYNEQFF.